This is a list of T cell receptor beta chains from one sample in a study of T cell repertoires in cytomegalovirus infection. One entry per CDR3 protein results from TCRdb running MiXCR on the reads. In the table there are approximately 550,000 distinct CDR3 sequences, 15% to 20% of which are singletons. Material for sequencing was CD8+ T cells from PBMCs. Receptors were obtained from a human donor in good health (CMV status not recorded). Some clones in this sample may be carry-over from other donors' samples. Each CDR3 is given without its conserved first and last residue. The order of the fields is V gene, J gene, CDR3 protein.

TRBV28,TRBJ1-2,ASSLVDRVLVYGYT
TRBV28,TRBJ2-7,ASSSIRDYEQY
TRBV6-1,TRBJ2-3,ASSEDGWGSTDTQY
TRBV27,TRBJ2-7,ASSLSLPDGVPYEQY
TRBV18,TRBJ2-5,ASSPRRGPPGETQY
TRBV7-3,TRBJ1-1,ASSLQRMGFLEAF
TRBV4-1,TRBJ2-3,ASQGLAGGPDTQY
TRBV5-4,TRBJ1-5,ASSLWPLDGNQPQH
TRBV19,TRBJ1-5,ASRTDRGNQPQH
TRBV6-5,TRBJ2-7,ASSYSPGLATYEQY
TRBV6-5,TRBJ2-7,ASSYSRWKPGTSSSPYEQY
TRBV4-1,TRBJ2-7,ASSQEAGYEQY
TRBV9,TRBJ2-5,ASSVAASGATQETQY
TRBV12-3/TRBV12-4,TRBJ1-2,ASSSSGLKNYGYT
TRBV20-1,TRBJ2-4,SARDPNRGKNIQY
TRBV6-2/TRBV6-3,TRBJ2-1,ASSRGGDEQF
TRBV9,TRBJ1-4,ASSVDPSGKGEKLF
TRBV7-8,TRBJ2-7,ASSLSHGGGYYEQY
TRBV7-3,TRBJ2-1,ASSLGPASRSNEQF
TRBV28,TRBJ2-1,ASSLMANEQF
TRBV29-1,TRBJ2-1,SGRGRGGRSYNEQF
TRBV12-3/TRBV12-4,TRBJ1-1,ASSSPGQPGKRAF
TRBV7-9,TRBJ2-7,ASSPTSGTSYEQY
TRBV11-2,TRBJ2-1,ASSLDPSGSSDEQF
TRBV27,TRBJ2-3,ASSPRLAGTDTQY
TRBV28,TRBJ1-5,ASSPLKASGDSNQPQH